This TCR beta chain was recovered during a study of T cells in Graves' hyperthyroidism and ophthalmopathy. Study information: Peripheral blood was taken when the disease was first diagnosed, before any treatment began.

The V gene's germline CDR1 is MNHEY and CDR2 SVGEGT. Germline trimming cut 6 bases from V and 2 bases from J; bases unmatched to any gene: 6. The CDR3 contains 14 residues. Regions amplified from RNA transcripts were the TCR beta CDR3 regions. HTBI primers were used for first-round RT-PCR of the TCR CDR3. In TCRdb, the multiplex PCR reads were re-called with MiXCR into one record per CDR3 protein. The sample has 500,000 to 800,000 distinct CDR3 sequences, around 13% seen once. This clonotype was seen many times. The receptor comes from a woman aged 45-60 years with Graves' ophthalmopathy. V gene TRBV6-2 or TRBV6-3 combines with J gene TRBJ2-5, with 7 bases that match TRBD1. Specimen: blood. The CDR3 loop reads CASSSDRVQETQYF. CDR3 DNA: TGTGCCAGCAGCTCCGACAGGGTTCAAGAGACCCAGTACTTC.